The 9 T cell receptor beta chains below all came from one sample that was sequenced in a study of CD8 T cells in Susac syndrome. Random-hexamer reverse transcription was applied to roughly 0.45 to 1 ug RNA. TCRdb ran MiXCR on the immunoSEQ multiplex PCR reads and lists one entry per CDR3 protein. Of under 200,000 distinct CDR3 sequences listed, roughly 95% are singletons. Material for sequencing was CD4+ T cells from PBMCs. These receptors were collected from a human donor in good health.

This chain connects TRBV12-3 or TRBV12-4 to TRBJ2-5, with 9 bases matching TRBD2. CDR3 length: 15 amino acids. Losses at the gene ends were 3 bases for V and 4 bases for J; bases not matched to a gene: 6. CDR3 residues: CASSLWLAGSETQYF. CDR3 nucleotides: TGTGCCAGCAGTTTGTGGCTAGCGGGATCAGAGACCCAGTACTTC.

The rearrangement uses TRBV20-1 and TRBJ2-5, with D perhaps matching TRBD2 (6 bases). The germline CDR1 and CDR2 sequences are DFQATT and SNEGSKA (reference sequence). The ends were cut back, 3 bases at V and 3 bases at J, with 17 bases in the middle. This CDR3 comprises 15 residues. The CDR3 DNA is TGCAGTGCTAGGGGTACTAGCCTCTTCGAAGAGACCCAGTACTTC. Translation gives CSARGTSLFEETQYF.

The CDR3 sequence: CASSLVGAGSTDTQYF. CDR3 nucleotide sequence: TGTGCCAGCAGCTTAGTGGGAGCGGGGTCGACAGATACGCAGTATTTT. The J gene is TRBJ2-3, the V gene TRBV7-2; 7 bases are a match to TRBD2. The trim removed 1 base at V and 3 bases at J, leaving 7 bases unmatched. This CDR3 comprises 16 residues. The V gene's germline CDR1 is SGHTA and CDR2 FQGNSA. Filled out from reference TRBV7-2 and TRBJ2-3, the complete variable domain reads GAGVSQSPSNKVTEKGKDVELRCDPISGHTALYWYRQSLGQGLEFLIYFQGNSAPDKSGLPSDRFSAERTGGSVSTLTIQRTQQEDSAVYLCASSLVGAGSTDTQYFGPGTRLTVL.

The genes are TRBV20-1 and TRBJ2-2, with TRBD2 identical over 9 bases. This CDR3 region has 14 residues. V lost 5 bases, J lost 4 bases, and 5 bases stayed unmatched. Per germline, CDR1 DFQATT and CDR2 SNEGSKA (reference sequence). CDR3 nucleotides: TGCAGTGCTCCCGGGACTAGCATCACCGGGGAGCTGTTTTTT. Translated: CSAPGTSITGELFF.

The chain has TRBV30 and TRBJ1-1; no firm D call. Trimming took off 7 bases at V and 1 base at J, with 7 bases between the two ends. The CDR3 is 11 residues long. Germline V CDR1 and CDR2: GTSNPN, SVGIG (reference sequence). The DNA for the CDR3 is TGTGCCTCGGAGAGGAACACTGAAGCTTTCTTT. It translates to CASERNTEAFF.

This chain joins TRBV12-3 or TRBV12-4 and TRBJ1-6; 9 nucleotides align to TRBD1. The CDR3 sequence is 16 residues long. The trim removed 6 bases at V and 5 bases at J, leaving 8 bases unmatched. The CDR3 DNA reads TGTGCCAGCAGCCCTGGGACAGGGACCAATAATTCACCCCTCCACTTT. Residues: CASSPGTGTNNSPLHF.

The chain combines TRBV7-8 with TRBJ2-3; a possible D gene is TRBD1 (6 bases). There are 15 residues in the CDR3. Germline-derived CDR1 and CDR2 are SGHVS and FQNEAQ. V lost 5 bases and J 2 bases, leaving 14 bases between the germline ends. CDR3 sequence: CASSDAGTPTDTQYF. The CDR3 bases are TGTGCCAGCAGCGATGCCGGGACACCCACAGATACGCAGTATTTT.

The chain links TRBV3-1 to TRBJ2-7; TRBD2 matches at 13 bases. From germline, CDR1 is LGHDT and CDR2 YNNKEL (reference sequence). This CDR3 contains 14 residues. V gave up 4 bases and J gave up 8 bases; unmatched junction bases: 5. CDR3 protein: CASSLGTSGMQQYV. CDR3 sequence (DNA): TGTGCCAGCAGCCTTGGGACTAGCGGGATGCAGCAGTACGTC.

The chain employs TRBV20-1 and TRBJ1-5; D is possibly TRBD1 (6 bases). With 3 bases removed from V and 0 bases from J, the gap between germline ends came to 9 bases. The CDR3 totals 14 residues. Germline V gene data show CDR1 as DFQATT and CDR2 as SNEGSKA (reference sequence). In nucleotides, the CDR3 is TGCAGTGCTAGCATACAGGGTAGCAATCAGCCCCAGCATTTT. Translated: CSASIQGSNQPQHF.